The present T cell receptor (beta chain) was sequenced within a study of shared clonotypes between healthy human individuals. Study outcomes and limitations: A limitation of the genetic and exposure-history diversity represented arose from few donors.

The assay ran at deep level. The assay was immunoSEQ multiplex PCR, and TCRdb's table has in-frame clones only and misses some. Of about 2 million clones in the sample, 85% to 95% are singletons; the top ten hold more than 0.1%. The CDR3 contains 17 residues. V lost 0 bases to trimming and J lost 4 bases, with 19 bases between them. The germline V gene encodes CDR1 SGHRS and CDR2 YFSETQ. This clone has a handful of counts. The target antigen is unknown. The same CDR3 is also encoded by other DNA sequences in this sample. Material: naive CD4+ T cells sorted from blood. Subset given: CD45RA+ positively selected. The chain carries TRBV5-1 and TRBJ1-1; D is unclear. This TCR came from a man aged 18 to 35 in good health. CDR3 DNA sequence: TGCGCCAGCAGCTTGGAAGGGCCGTCGAGCTTCGTCACTGAAGCTTTCTTT. Translated: CASSLEGPSSFVTEAFF.